Below, 20 T cell receptor beta chains from the same sample are listed, as sequenced in a study of OX40 agonist ivuxolimab in advanced cancers. Sequencing used immunoSEQ multiplex PCR; TCRdb keeps in-frame clones, though not all of them. The sample comprises approximately 87,000 clones, roughly 90% of which are singletons, and 3.4% rests with the top ten. The sample was CD4+ or CD8+ T cells sorted from blood, taken in a trial of the OX40 agonist ivuxolimab. Receptors originate from an adult with an advanced solid tumor such as melanoma, head and neck, liver or kidney cancer.

V gene TRBV27 combines with J gene TRBJ2-7; D is uncertain. Germline V gene data show CDR1 as MNHEY and CDR2 as SMNVEV (reference sequence). Trimming took 2 bases from V and 2 from J, leaving 7 bases between them. The CDR3 contains 13 residues. CDR3 in DNA: TGTGCCAGCAGTTTAGGGAACACCTACGAGCAGTACTTC. This translates into CASSLGNTYEQYF.

V gene TRBV27 combines with J gene TRBJ1-5; D is unresolved. Germline-derived CDR1 and CDR2 are MNHEY and SMNVEV (reference sequence). V lost 2 bases and J 3 bases, leaving 8 bases between the germline ends. This CDR3 spans 14 amino acids. DNA for the CDR3: TGTGCCAGCAGTTTAAGGTCAGTCAATCAGCCCCAGCATTTT. Its translation: CASSLRSVNQPQHF.

This clone has more than one count but fewer than ten. This chain connects TRBV19 to TRBJ1-1, with TRBD1 as a possible D gene (5 bases). This CDR3 comprises 12 residues. Germline lookup yields CDR1 LNHDA and CDR2 SQIVND (reference sequence). Trimming pared 3 bases from V and 8 bases from J, leaving 10 bases between. In DNA form, the CDR3 reads TGTGCCAGTAGTATTAAGGGGCAAGAAGCTTTCTTT. This sequence encodes CASSIKGQEAFF.

This chain links TRBV27 with TRBJ2-7, with D perhaps TRBD1 (5 bases). Trimming shortened V by 2 bases and J by 2 bases, and 13 bases separated the two germline ends. Looked up from germline, CDR1 is MNHEY and CDR2 is SMNVEV (reference sequence). The CDR3 runs 15 residues. Here the CDR3 reads CASSLRLGETYEQYF. The CDR3 DNA follows: TGTGCCAGCAGTTTACGGCTAGGGGAAACCTACGAGCAGTACTTC.

The V gene is TRBV9, the J gene TRBJ2-1, with 9 bases fitting TRBD2. CDR1 and CDR2 (germline): SGDLS, YYNGEE. This CDR3 comprises 17 residues. The V and J ends lost 4 bases and 0 bases, in that order; junction bases with no gene match: 8. DNA of the CDR3: TGTGCCAGCAGCCCAGGACTAGCGCGGGGCTCCTACAATGAGCAGTTCTTC. This sequence encodes CASSPGLARGSYNEQFF.

V usage is TRBV19 and J usage is TRBJ2-1; maybe TRBD2 (5 bases). The germline V gene has CDR1 LNHDA and CDR2 SQIVND (reference sequence). The CDR3 covers 16 residues. The germline V and J ends were trimmed by 5 bases and 5 bases, with 19 bases remaining between them. CDR3 bases: TGTGCCAGTAGTTGGGTTCGGGGTCCAGCAAACAATGAGCAGTTCTTC. Its protein is CASSWVRGPANNEQFF.

V is TRBV5-4 and J is TRBJ2-7, with D unclear. The CDR3 covers 13 residues. The germline V gene encodes CDR1 SGHNT and CDR2 YYREEE (reference sequence). V lost 0 bases and J 6 bases, leaving 10 bases between the germline ends. CDR3 coding DNA: TGTGCCAGCAGCTTGGGGCTGGGCGGCGAGCAGTACTTC. The encoded protein is CASSLGLGGEQYF.

The chain carries TRBV19 and TRBJ2-2; D is possibly TRBD1 or TRBD2 (5 bases each). The CDR3 contains 15 residues. V was trimmed by 3 bases and J by 7 bases, leaving 15 bases between them. CDR1 and CDR2 (germline): LNHDA, SQIVND (reference sequence). The DNA for the CDR3 is TGTGCCAGTAGTATGTCTCCGGGACCTATCGGGGAGCTGTTTTTT. It encodes CASSMSPGPIGELFF.

The rearrangement joins TRBV5-6 to TRBJ2-7, with 8 bases fitting TRBD1. Trimming cost V 2 bases and J 5 bases; bases outside gene matches: 6. The germline CDR1 and CDR2 sequences are SGHDT and YYEEEE. The length of the CDR3 is 14 residues. CDR3 in amino acids: CASSFWTGLDEQYF. Written as DNA, the CDR3 is TGTGCCAGCAGCTTCTGGACAGGGCTCGACGAGCAGTACTTC.

V and J are TRBV19 and TRBJ1-2, with 8 bases identical to TRBD1. V lost 6 bases, J lost 5 bases, and 8 bases stayed unmatched. CDR1 is LNHDA, CDR2 SQIVND, per germline (reference sequence). The CDR3 contains 14 residues. The CDR3 loop is CASSPAGQAYGYTF. CDR3 nucleotide sequence: TGTGCCAGTAGCCCCGCGGGACAGGCTTATGGCTACACCTTC.

V gene TRBV5-1 combines with J gene TRBJ2-7, with 7 bases identical to TRBD1. The germline CDR1 and CDR2 sequences are SGHRS and YFSETQ. V was pared by 4 bases and J by 5 bases, with 3 bases of the junction left unmatched. The CDR3 loop spans 12 amino acids. This CDR3 reads CASSNTGDEQYF. The CDR3 region has the DNA TGCGCCAGCAGCAACACAGGGGACGAGCAGTACTTC.

The rearrangement uses TRBV5-1 and TRBJ1-1, with a weak D call TRBD1 (5 bases). The CDR3 contains 12 residues. With 1 base removed from V and 8 bases from J, the gap between germline ends came to 9 bases. Germline V gene lookup returns CDR1 SGHRS and CDR2 YFSETQ. The CDR3 protein is CASSLLGEEAFF. The CDR3, as DNA: TGCGCCAGCAGCTTGTTGGGGGAGGAAGCTTTCTTT.

V gene TRBV4-1 combines with J gene TRBJ2-7, with 11 bases lining up with TRBD2. CDR3 length: 15 residues. V dropped 4 bases and J dropped 2; count of bases not matched to a gene: 4. Germline CDR1 MGHRA, CDR2 YSYEKL. CDR3 in amino acids: CASSLGTSGTYEQYF. CDR3 coding DNA: TGCGCCAGCAGCCTAGGGACTAGCGGAACCTACGAGCAGTACTTC.

A note on this clone: Other DNA variants within this sample encode the same CDR3. The V gene is TRBV27, the J gene TRBJ2-2; tentatively, D is TRBD1 (5 bases). With 2 bases removed from V and 0 bases from J, the gap between germline ends came to 16 bases. CDR1 MNHEY and CDR2 SMNVEV come from the germline V gene (reference sequence). The CDR3 has 18 residues. The CDR3 sequence is CASSLDQGTVTNTGELFF. CDR3 bases: TGTGCCAGCAGTTTAGATCAGGGAACAGTTACGAACACCGGGGAGCTGTTTTTT.

The V gene is TRBV4-2, the J gene TRBJ2-1; D may be TRBD1 (8 bases). V lost 6 bases and J 1 base, leaving 13 bases between the germline ends. This CDR3 has 15 residues. The V gene's germline CDR1 is LGHNA and CDR2 YNFKEQ. The CDR3 protein is CASRKQGGSYNEQFF. In DNA form, the CDR3 reads TGTGCCAGCAGAAAACAGGGGGGGTCCTACAATGAGCAGTTCTTC.

Notes on this clone: No DNA is shown, since the ends of the CDR3 on it are uncertain; the CDR3 is the one TCRdb lists. V is TRBV21-1 and J is TRBJ1-3. TRBV21-1 is a pseudogene segment. The CDR3 sequence runs 13 residues, both termini included. Here the CDR3 reads CASTVGRGNTIYF.

The genes are TRBV5-1 and TRBJ1-2; the D gene is possibly TRBD1 (5 bases). CDR1 is SGHRS, CDR2 YFSETQ, per germline. Deletions cut 4 bases from V and 2 bases from J, with 15 bases between. This CDR3 has 15 amino acids. DNA of the CDR3: TGCGCCAGCAGCCGATACGACGACAGAAACTATGGCTACACCTTC. Its translation is CASSRYDDRNYGYTF.

V gene TRBV9 combines with J gene TRBJ2-4, with TRBD1 identical over 9 bases. The V segment lost 4 bases and the J segment 8 bases; nucleotides outside the gene matches: 7. Looked up from germline, CDR1 is SGDLS and CDR2 is YYNGEE. CDR3 length: 14 amino acids. The CDR3 protein is CASSPTGGRDIQYF. In DNA form, the CDR3 reads TGTGCCAGCAGCCCAACAGGGGGCAGGGACATTCAGTACTTC. Combining the CDR3 with reference TRBV9 and TRBJ2-4 gives the whole variable domain DSGVTQTPKHLITATGQRVTLRCSPRSGDLSVYWYQQSLDQGLQFLIQYYNGEERAKGNILERFSAQQFPDLHSELNLSSLELGDSALYFCASSPTGGRDIQYFGAGTRLSVL.

The V gene is TRBV6-1, the J gene TRBJ2-7, with a possible D match to TRBD2 (6 bases). CDR3 length equals 12 residues. Per the germline V gene, CDR1 is MNHNS and CDR2 is SASEGT. Trimming removed 8 bases at V and 2 bases at J, with 10 bases between. The CDR3 is CASGGLTYEQYF. Here the CDR3 DNA reads TGTGCCAGCGGAGGACTAACCTACGAGCAGTACTTC.

The gene calls are TRBV4-3 and TRBJ1-1, with 9 bases fitting TRBD1. Germline assignment: CDR1 LGHNA and CDR2 YSLEER. The CDR3 is made up of 16 amino acids. V lost 5 bases and J lost 1; bases outside the gene matches: 8. The CDR3 nucleotides are TGCGCCAGCAGCTTATACCTGGGACAGGGGAACACTGAAGCTTTCTTT. Translated, it gives CASSLYLGQGNTEAFF.